These 22 T cell receptor beta chains were all obtained from the same sample, sequenced in a study of response to subunit inactivated influenza vaccine (dated by TCRdb to the late 2010s). Libraries were made using RT-PCR. The sequencer listed for this sample is Illumina HiSeq 2500. Using fastp trimming at Q25 and MiXCR clonotype assembly, TCRdb reanalyzed the public sequencing data and kept in-frame beta chains. Entries that share a CDR3 protein sequence are merged under the most common genes and DNA. The sample yields 700,000 to 900,000 distinct CDR3 sequences; around 21% were counted once. The top ten clonotypes cover 10% to 13% of the sample. The starting material was PBMCs from blood, obtained 5 days after vaccination. The receptors come from a man aged 45-65 years who received an inactivated influenza vaccine. Donor details come from another sample of the same person, matched by shared clones.

V is TRBV7-3 and J is TRBJ2-1, with D possibly matching TRBD2 (5 bases). Germline values: CDR1 SGHTA, CDR2 FQGTGA. This CDR3 contains 15 residues. Trimming cost V 5 bases and J 5 bases, with 16 bases left between them. The CDR3 sequence is CASSQRGNRDNEQFF. The CDR3 DNA sequence: TGTGCCAGCAGCCAACGGGGTAACAGAGACAATGAGCAGTTCTTC.

This clonotype is a singleton in its sample. The V call is TRBV24-1, the J call TRBJ2-3; the D gene is possibly TRBD2 (5 bases). The CDR3 consists of 17 residues. Germline CDR1 and CDR2: KGHDR and SFDVKD. Between the trimmed V and J ends, which lost 4 bases and 2 bases, there was a span of 18 bases. The CDR3 reads CATSDPKPSKSTDTQYF. CDR3 sequence (DNA): TGTGCCACCAGTGACCCAAAGCCTAGCAAGTCCACAGATACGCAGTATTTT.

There are many counts of this clonotype. V is TRBV20-1 and J is TRBJ2-3; D possibly corresponds to TRBD2 (5 bases). In germline, CDR1 is DFQATT, CDR2 SNEGSKA (reference sequence). The CDR3 totals 15 residues. V dropped 0 bases and J dropped 2 bases, with 12 bases sitting between them. CDR3 coding DNA: TGCAGTGCTAGAGATTGGGGAGCAATCACAGATACGCAGTATTTT. Encoded protein: CSARDWGAITDTQYF.

This clonotype was detected only a few times. The chain uses TRBV6-2 or TRBV6-3 and TRBJ2-7, with D maybe TRBD1 (5 bases). Trimming removed 0 bases from V and 5 bases from J, with 11 bases in between. Germline values: CDR1 MNHEY, CDR2 SVGEGT. CDR3 length: 14 residues. The CDR3 sequence: CASSYSEQVDEQYF. The CDR3 DNA follows: TGTGCCAGCAGTTACTCAGAACAGGTGGACGAGCAGTACTTC.

In its sample, this clonotype was seen many times. The chain carries TRBV12-3 or TRBV12-4 and TRBJ2-3, with D possibly being TRBD1 (6 bases). V dropped 6 bases and J dropped 10 bases, with 14 bases sitting between them. The CDR3 contains 12 residues. This CDR3 is CASSPSQGSQYF. The CDR3 DNA is TGTGCCAGCAGCCCAAGTCAGGGGTCGCAGTATTTT.

This clonotype was seen repeatedly, ten times or more. J is TRBJ2-6 and V is TRBV27, with 8 bases that match TRBD1. Looked up from germline, CDR1 is MNHEY and CDR2 is SMNVEV (reference sequence). The CDR3 runs to 16 residues. Germline trimming cut 5 bases from V and 2 bases from J; bases unmatched to any gene: 5. CDR3 loop: CASSIQGVAGANVLTF. In DNA form, the CDR3 reads TGTGCCAGCAGTATACAGGGGGTAGCTGGGGCCAACGTCCTGACTTTC.

This sequence joins TRBV4-1 and TRBJ1-5, with D perhaps matching TRBD1 (5 bases). CDR1 and CDR2 from the germline V gene are MGHRA and YSYEKL. The CDR3 sequence is 19 residues long. The V and J ends lost 4 bases and 0 bases respectively, with 22 bases between them. The CDR3 sequence is CASSRIPLGGSYSNQPQHF. DNA of the CDR3: TGCGCCAGCAGCCGCATCCCACTCGGGGGGAGTTATAGCAATCAGCCCCAGCATTTT.

The chain carries TRBV30 and TRBJ2-1, with D hard to call. Germline V gene data show CDR1 as GTSNPN and CDR2 as SVGIG (reference sequence). Trimming took off 2 bases at V and 7 bases at J, with 15 bases between the two ends. This CDR3 is 14 amino acids long. This CDR3 reads CAWSILGRLNEQFF. The CDR3 nucleotides read TGTGCCTGGAGTATCCTCGGCAGGTTGAATGAGCAGTTCTTC. Drawing the rest from reference TRBV30 and TRBJ2-1, the complete variable domain is SQTIHQWPATLVQPVGSPLSLECTVEGTSNPNLYWYRQAAGRGLQLLFYSVGIGQISSEVPQNLSASRPQDRQFILSSKKLLLSDSGFYLCAWSILGRLNEQFFGPGTRLTVL.

This clonotype has more than one count but fewer than ten. This chain joins TRBV19 and TRBJ2-7, with D maybe TRBD1 (6 bases). Germline loops: CDR1 LNHDA, CDR2 SQIVND (reference sequence). The CDR3 is made up of 14 amino acids. The V and J ends lost 6 bases and 2 bases respectively, with 14 bases between them. In DNA form, the CDR3 reads TGTGCCAGTAGCCGGGACACTGAAACCTACGAGCAGTACTTC. Amino acids: CASSRDTETYEQYF. The full variable domain, its missing parts supplied by reference TRBV19 and TRBJ2-7, is DGGITQSPKYLFRKEGQNVTLSCEQNLNHDAMYWYRQDPGQGLRLIYYSQIVNDFQKGDIAEGYSVSREKKESFPLTVTSAQKNPTAFYLCASSRDTETYEQYFGPGTRLTVT.

J is TRBJ1-6 and V is TRBV6-2 or TRBV6-3, with D maybe TRBD1 (5 bases). The CDR3 is 13 amino acids. V lost 7 bases and J lost 10, with 14 bases in between. Germline V gives CDR1 MNHEY, CDR2 SVGEGT. This chain's CDR3 is CASIRGAGSPLHF. The CDR3 coding sequence is TGTGCCAGCATACGAGGGGCCGGATCACCCCTCCACTTT.

This chain uses TRBV5-1 with TRBJ2-2; 10 bases map to TRBD1. The CDR3 consists of 19 residues. Germline-derived CDR1 and CDR2 are SGHRS and YFSETQ. The junction had 14 bases not matched to a gene; V was cut back by 4 bases and J by 2 bases. Here the CDR3 DNA reads TGCGCCAGCAGCACTCGACAGGGGGCCCGTTTTAGTAACACCGGGGAGCTGTTTTTT. Translating it yields CASSTRQGARFSNTGELFF.

This clonotype was seen a few times. The chain is built from TRBV7-2 and TRBJ2-1, with D maybe TRBD1 (6 bases). Between the trimmed V and J ends, which lost 1 base and 8 bases, there was a span of 15 bases. In germline, CDR1 is SGHTA, CDR2 FQGNSA. The CDR3 consists of 15 residues. CDR3 in amino acids: CASSLGQGRRDEQFF. The CDR3 coding sequence is TGTGCCAGCAGCTTAGGTCAGGGGCGCAGAGATGAGCAGTTCTTC.

This chain connects TRBV4-1 to TRBJ2-3; D gene uncertain. The germline V gene has CDR1 MGHRA and CDR2 YSYEKL. This CDR3 region has 17 residues. Trimming stripped 0 bases from V and 1 base from J, with 14 bases between. The CDR3 here is CASSQEPARGRTDTQYF. CDR3 nucleotides: TGCGCCAGCAGCCAAGAGCCGGCGCGTGGGCGCACAGATACGCAGTATTTT.

This clonotype has only a few counts. This chain connects TRBV12-3 or TRBV12-4 to TRBJ2-4, with a possible D match to TRBD1 (6 bases). Trimming removed 8 bases at V and 9 bases at J, with 14 bases between. The CDR3 has 12 amino acids. For the CDR3, the DNA is TGTGCCAGCGGTATACAGGGACCCATTCAGTACTTC. This gives the protein CASGIQGPIQYF.

The sample holds a few counts of this clonotype. The chain employs TRBV9 and TRBJ1-2; D unresolved. V gave up 3 bases and J gave up 8 bases, with 14 bases separating them. Germline-derived CDR1 and CDR2 are SGDLS and YYNGEE. This CDR3 is 13 amino acids long. CDR3 in amino acids: CASSAGPAEGYTF. CDR3 nucleotide sequence: TGTGCCAGCAGCGCGGGCCCAGCGGAGGGCTACACCTTC. Filled out from reference TRBV9 and TRBJ1-2, the complete variable domain reads DSGVTQTPKHLITATGQRVTLRCSPRSGDLSVYWYQQSLDQGLQFLIQYYNGEERAKGNILERFSAQQFPDLHSELNLSSLELGDSALYFCASSAGPAEGYTFGSGTRLTVV.

This clonotype was seen more than once but under ten times. The rearrangement joins TRBV12-3 or TRBV12-4 to TRBJ2-2; tentative D call: TRBD1 (6 bases). The CDR3 is 16 amino acids. V lost 8 bases to trimming and J lost 0 bases, with 16 bases between them. The CDR3 DNA reads TGTGCCAGCGCCCCCACGGGACACGCGAACACCGGGGAGCTGTTTTTT. This gives the protein CASAPTGHANTGELFF.

This clonotype was counted at least ten times. The chain employs TRBV20-1 and TRBJ2-2; possibly TRBD2 for D (6 bases). Per germline, CDR1 DFQATT and CDR2 SNEGSKA (reference sequence). V was trimmed by 6 bases and J by 7 bases, leaving 18 bases between them. The CDR3 loop spans 14 amino acids. CDR3 amino acids: CSAGSTLGGGELFF. The CDR3, as DNA: TGCAGTGCCGGCAGTACCCTGGGGGGCGGGGAGCTGTTTTTT.

The rearrangement links TRBV20-1 to TRBJ2-1, with 11 bases identical to TRBD2. Unmatched junction bases numbered 11, after V lost 2 bases and J lost 2 bases. The germline CDR1 and CDR2 sequences are DFQATT and SNEGSKA (reference sequence). The CDR3 consists of 18 residues. CDR3 DNA: TGCAGTGCTAGACCACCTTTAGCGGGGGGGAGCCCCTACAATGAGCAGTTCTTC. Translating gives CSARPPLAGGSPYNEQFF.

The chain joins TRBV7-8 to TRBJ2-5; TRBD1 matches 9 bases. CDR3 length: 16 amino acids. V shed 4 bases, J shed 7 bases, and the junction held 13 bases outside the gene matches. In germline, CDR1 is SGHVS, CDR2 FQNEAQ. CDR3 residues: CASSSHLRQGVMTQYF. The CDR3 nucleotides read TGTGCCAGCAGCTCTCATCTGAGACAGGGGGTAATGACCCAGTACTTC.

This clonotype was detected ten times or more. The V call is TRBV4-2, the J call TRBJ1-5; 7 positions agree with TRBD1. The germline CDR1 and CDR2 sequences are LGHNA and YNFKEQ. The CDR3 runs 15 residues. Unmatched junction bases numbered 4, after V lost 3 bases and J lost 2 bases. The CDR3 DNA sequence: TGTGCCAGCAGCCAGGTTGGACAGGGCAATCAGCCCCAGCATTTT. Amino acids: CASSQVGQGNQPQHF.

The rearrangement uses TRBV15 and TRBJ2-1; TRBD2 matches at 7 bases. The closer fit of TRBJ2-7 to the DNA end suggests the J call may be wrong. Germline CDR1 LNHNV, CDR2 YYDKDF (reference sequence). CDR3 length: 15 amino acids. DNA of the CDR3: TGTGCCACCAGCGGCGGGGGTTCCGCGGCAGGCGAGCAGTACTTC. Encoded protein: CATSGGGSAAGEQYF.

The J gene is TRBJ2-5, the V gene TRBV24-1, with D perhaps being TRBD1 or TRBD2 (5 bases each). Germline V gene lookup returns CDR1 KGHDR and CDR2 SFDVKD. V gave up 3 bases and J gave up 2 bases, with 12 bases separating them. CDR3 length: 15 amino acids. The chain's CDR3 is CATSDTRQRQETQYF. Here the CDR3 DNA reads TGTGCCACCAGTGATACCCGACAGCGGCAAGAGACCCAGTACTTC.